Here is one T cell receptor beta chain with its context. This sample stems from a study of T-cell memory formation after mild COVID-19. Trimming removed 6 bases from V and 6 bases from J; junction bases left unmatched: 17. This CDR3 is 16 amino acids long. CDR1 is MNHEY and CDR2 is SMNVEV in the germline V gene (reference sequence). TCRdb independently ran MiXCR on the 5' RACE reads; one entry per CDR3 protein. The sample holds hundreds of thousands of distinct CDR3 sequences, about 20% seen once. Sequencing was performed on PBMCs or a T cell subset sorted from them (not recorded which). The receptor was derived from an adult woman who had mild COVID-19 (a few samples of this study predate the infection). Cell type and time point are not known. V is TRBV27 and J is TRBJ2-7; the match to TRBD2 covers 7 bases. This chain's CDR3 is CASSPPGAGRVREQYF. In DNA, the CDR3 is TGTGCCAGCAGCCCGCCCGGAGCGGGGAGAGTACGCGAGCAGTACTTC.